Reported below is one T cell receptor beta chain. The data derive from a study of blood T cell repertoires in COVID-19. Overall study context: COVID-19 samples from acute and convalescent phases originated in the United States, Italy and Spain. PBMCs, B-cell-depleted T cells, or T cells were the source of the cDNA or gDNA that made up the material.

This CDR3 has 16 amino acids. V dropped 2 bases and J dropped 0 bases, with 11 bases sitting between them. Germline assignment: CDR1 SGHAT and CDR2 FQNNGV. As processed by the authors: Quantification of nucleated cells was approximated via reference gene primer amplification. Sequenced by immunoSEQ multiplex PCR; TCRdb stores in-frame clones only, minus some. The V and J calls and clone size are taken from that table; D and trimming were inferred from the DNA. The table includes around 450,000 clones, around 90% detected once. The chain carries TRBV11-2 and TRBJ2-1, with a weak D call TRBD2 (7 bases). Sequencing was carried out using PBMCs or T cells enriched from blood (not recorded which). This clonotype originated in a woman aged 18-29 years with acute COVID-19. DNA for the CDR3: TGTGCCAGCAGCTTACTTCGGGGGGCCTCCTACAATGAGCAGTTCTTC. It codes for CASSLLRGASYNEQFF.